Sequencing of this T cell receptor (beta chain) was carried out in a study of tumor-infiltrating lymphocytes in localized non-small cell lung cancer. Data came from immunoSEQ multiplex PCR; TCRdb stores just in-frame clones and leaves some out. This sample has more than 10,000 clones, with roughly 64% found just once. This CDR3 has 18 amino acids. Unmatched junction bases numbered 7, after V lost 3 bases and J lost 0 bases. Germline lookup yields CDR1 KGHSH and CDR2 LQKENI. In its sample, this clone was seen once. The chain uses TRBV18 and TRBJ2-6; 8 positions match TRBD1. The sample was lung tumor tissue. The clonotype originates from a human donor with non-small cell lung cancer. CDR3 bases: TGTGCCAGCTCACCGATAGGACAGGGTGGCTCTGGGGCCAACGTCCTGACTTTC. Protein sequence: CASSPIGQGGSGANVLTF.